The 29 T cell receptor beta chains reported below all come from one sample, sequenced in a study of cytomegalovirus exposure and HLA in healthy donors. The PCR was carried out with 60 Vbeta primers and 13 Jbeta primers. The table came from immunoSEQ multiplex PCR; TCRdb's copy has only in-frame clones and leaves some out. The sample contains fewer than 200,000 clones, about 82% of which appear only once. The sample was PBMCs. The receptors were sampled from a woman aged 18-29 years in good health and CMV-seronegative.

This sequence joins TRBV9 and TRBJ1-1; 10 positions match TRBD1. Germline values: CDR1 SGDLS, CDR2 YYNGEE. V was pared by 2 bases and J by 7 bases, with 2 bases of the junction left unmatched. CDR3 length: 13 residues. The CDR3 DNA reads as TGTGCCAGCAGCGTCCGGGACAGGGGTGAAGCTTTCTTT. Translation gives CASSVRDRGEAFF.

CDR3 in amino acids: CASSQEDRGNYGYTF. The CDR3, as DNA: TGCGCCAGCAGCCAAGAAGACAGGGGGAACTATGGCTACACCTTC. The chain employs TRBV4-3 and TRBJ1-2, with TRBD1 identical over 9 bases. Germline assignment: CDR1 LGHNA and CDR2 YSLEER. Germline trimming cut 0 bases from V and 2 bases from J; bases unmatched to any gene: 1. This CDR3 has 15 amino acids.

The gene calls are TRBV28 and TRBJ1-5, with 10 bases identical to TRBD1. V lost 6 bases to trimming and J lost 2 bases; unmatched junction nucleotides: 4. Germline CDR1 reads MDHEN; CDR2 reads SYDVKM. There are 15 residues in the CDR3. The CDR3, as DNA: TGTGCCAGCAGGCCGGACAGGGGGGGCAATCAGCCCCAGCATTTT. It encodes CASRPDRGGNQPQHF.

This chain connects TRBV7-2 to TRBJ2-1; D not resolved. V lost 1 base, J lost 5 bases, and 15 bases lay in between. The CDR3 is 16 residues long. The germline gives CDR1 SGHTA, CDR2 FQGNSA. The CDR3 protein is CASSLVTGSPNNEQFF. The CDR3 region has the DNA TGTGCCAGCAGCTTAGTAACGGGTTCCCCTAACAATGAGCAGTTCTTC.

The count of this clone is one. The chain couples TRBV2 to TRBJ2-5, with 7 bases lining up with TRBD2. The CDR3 loop spans 17 amino acids. Losses at the gene ends were 3 bases for V and 3 bases for J; bases not matched to a gene: 13. From germline, CDR1 is SNHLY and CDR2 FYNNEI. DNA of the CDR3: TGTGCCAGCAGTGATGGGGGGAGGGAAGCGGAGAAAGAGACCCAGTACTTC. This sequence encodes CASSDGGREAEKETQYF. Supplemented by reference TRBV2 and TRBJ2-5, the full variable domain reads EPEVTQTPSHQVTQMGQEVILRCVPISNHLYFYWYRQILGQKVEFLVSFYNNEISEKSEIFDDQFSVERPDGSNFTLKIRSTKLEDSAMYFCASSDGGREAEKETQYFGPGTRLLVL.

The J gene is TRBJ2-7, the V gene TRBV4-3, with a tentative D call TRBD1 (6 bases). The CDR3 length is 14 residues. V gave up 3 bases and J gave up 3 bases, with 12 bases separating them. Germline CDR1 and CDR2: LGHNA and YSLEER. CDR3 in DNA: TGCGCCAGCAGCCAGGGAACACAGGGCTACGAGCAGTACTTC. This translates into CASSQGTQGYEQYF.

The chain recombines TRBV19 with TRBJ1-2; no reliable D call. Germline V lookup: CDR1 LNHDA, CDR2 SQIVND (reference sequence). The length of the CDR3 is 20 residues. Trimming removed 4 bases from V and 5 bases from J, with 32 bases in between. The CDR3 region has the DNA TGTGCCAGTAGTAATATTGATGCGCTCGGGAAGTGGGATATGGTGTATGGCTACACCTTC. Amino acid sequence: CASSNIDALGKWDMVYGYTF.

This clone was seen more than once but under ten times. The same CDR3 also results from other DNA sequences found in this sample. This chain joins TRBV7-2 and TRBJ1-5; D is uncertain. The CDR3 spans 14 residues. The ends were cut back, 3 bases at V and 2 bases at J, with 8 bases in the middle. From germline, CDR1 is SGHTA and CDR2 FQGNSA. The CDR3 DNA is TGTGCCAGCAGCTTGGGCGGGGGCAATCAGCCCCAGCATTTT. Its protein is CASSLGGGNQPQHF.

The chain combines TRBV5-5 with TRBJ2-5; TRBD2 might be the D (5 bases). From germline, CDR1 is SGHKS and CDR2 YYEKEE (reference sequence). The CDR3 has 15 amino acids. Trimming shortened V by 4 bases and J by 7 bases, and 20 bases separated the two germline ends. For the CDR3, the DNA is TGTGCCAGCAGCCAATTGGAGGAGCTCCGTGGGACCCAGTACTTC. Protein: CASSQLEELRGTQYF.

The chain has TRBV21-1 and TRBJ2-5; the listed D gene, TRBD1, was not tested against the DNA. TRBV21-1 corresponds to a pseudogene. The CDR3 sequence is 20 residues long. The CDR3 sequence is CASSKFGQGVDCFPQETQYF. CDR3 nucleotide sequence: TGTGCCAGCAGCAAATTTGGACAGGGGGTCGATTGTTTCCCCCAAGAGACCCAGTACTTC.

CDR3 in DNA: TGTGCCAGCAGTTCAAGCGGAGGACTCAATGAGCAGTTCTTC. Amino acid sequence: CASSSSGGLNEQFF. This chain connects TRBV28 to TRBJ2-1; perhaps TRBD2 as D (5 bases). V gave up 4 bases and J gave up 6 bases, with 13 bases separating them. Germline CDR1 reads MDHEN; CDR2 reads SYDVKM. This CDR3 has 14 amino acids.

The chain is built from TRBV6-1 and TRBJ2-7; D not certain. The CDR3 length is 15 residues. V was pared by 5 bases and J by 0 bases, with 14 bases between. CDR1 and CDR2 from the germline V gene are MNHNS and SASEGT. In DNA, the CDR3 is TGTGCCAGCAGTCAAGGGCCCCGAAGCTCCTACGAGCAGTACTTC. Its protein product is CASSQGPRSSYEQYF.

This rearrangement joins TRBV12-2 to TRBJ2-5; TRBD1, as called in the table, went unchecked against the DNA. TRBV12-2 is described as a pseudogene. This CDR3 has 13 amino acids. This CDR3 reads CASRGTRQGTQYF. The DNA for the CDR3 is TGTGCAAGTCGGGGGACTCGACAGGGGACCCAGTACTTC.

This clone has more than one count but fewer than ten. The genes are TRBV9 and TRBJ2-3; perhaps TRBD2 as D (6 bases). CDR3 size: 15 residues. Trimming removed 0 bases at V and 3 bases at J, with 11 bases between. CDR1 SGDLS and CDR2 YYNGEE come from the germline V gene. The CDR3 loop is CASSVETGTTDTQYF. DNA of the CDR3: TGTGCCAGCAGCGTAGAGACTGGGACTACAGATACGCAGTATTTT. The full variable domain, its missing parts supplied by reference TRBV9 and TRBJ2-3, is DSGVTQTPKHLITATGQRVTLRCSPRSGDLSVYWYQQSLDQGLQFLIQYYNGEERAKGNILERFSAQQFPDLHSELNLSSLELGDSALYFCASSVETGTTDTQYFGPGTRLTVL.

The V and J genes are TRBV15 and TRBJ2-5; 7 bases are a match to TRBD2. The CDR3 runs 16 residues. In germline, CDR1 is LNHNV, CDR2 YYDKDF (reference sequence). V lost 5 bases, J lost 2 bases, and 11 bases stayed unmatched. CDR3 residues: CATSLTRRGSQETQYF. In DNA, the CDR3 is TGTGCCACCAGCCTGACACGGCGCGGGAGTCAAGAGACCCAGTACTTC. Full variable domain (remainder filled in from reference TRBV15 and TRBJ2-5): DAMVIQNPRYQVTQFGKPVTLSCSQTLNHNVMYWYQQKSSQAPKLLFHYYDKDFNNEADTPDNFQSRRPNTSFCFLDIRSPGLGDTAMYLCATSLTRRGSQETQYFGPGTRLLVL.

This rearrangement joins TRBV11-2 to TRBJ2-2; 8 bases fit TRBD1. The trim removed 5 bases at V and 1 base at J, leaving 12 bases unmatched. The CDR3 loop spans 18 amino acids. Germline CDR1 and CDR2: SGHAT and FQNNGV. The CDR3 DNA is TGTGCCAGCAGCCTAACCCCTGCCAGGGGGCGGAACACCGGGGAGCTGTTTTTT. It translates to CASSLTPARGRNTGELFF.

The V call is TRBV18, the J call TRBJ2-7; 8 bases are shared with TRBD2. The ends lost 3 bases at V and 6 bases at J; junction bases unmatched: 10. Germline loops: CDR1 KGHSH, CDR2 LQKENI. There are 15 residues in the CDR3. CDR3 residues: CASSPTGLEGFEQYF. In DNA, the CDR3 is TGTGCCAGCTCACCCACGGGACTAGAAGGTTTCGAGCAGTACTTC.

The gene calls are TRBV27 and TRBJ1-2; D uncertain. The CDR3 is 13 residues long. Germline values: CDR1 MNHEY, CDR2 SMNVEV (reference sequence). Deletions cut 3 bases from V and 2 bases from J, with 7 bases between. The CDR3 reads CASSFAANYGYTF. DNA of the CDR3: TGTGCCAGCAGTTTTGCGGCCAACTATGGCTACACCTTC.

The chain combines TRBV28 with TRBJ2-1; 16 bases fit TRBD2. V lost 3 bases and J lost 9; bases outside the gene matches: 8. The germline CDR1 and CDR2 sequences are MDHEN and SYDVKM. The CDR3 contains 17 residues. CDR3 in amino acids: CASSLPGTSGRGAEQFF. Written as DNA, the CDR3 is TGTGCCAGCAGTTTGCCGGGGACTAGCGGGAGGGGTGCTGAGCAGTTCTTC. The whole variable domain, remainder taken from reference TRBV28 and TRBJ2-1, is DVKVTQSSRYLVKRTGEKVFLECVQDMDHENMFWYRQDPGLGLRLIYFSYDVKMKEKGDIPEGYSVSREKKERFSLILESASTNQTSMYLCASSLPGTSGRGAEQFFGPGTRLTVL.

The V gene is TRBV27, the J gene TRBJ2-7, with TRBD1 identical over 7 bases. CDR1 and CDR2 from the germline V gene are MNHEY and SMNVEV (reference sequence). The V segment lost 3 bases and the J segment 3 bases; nucleotides outside the gene matches: 2. There are 13 residues in the CDR3. The CDR3, as DNA: TGTGCCAGCAGTTTTTCAGGGGGCTACGAGCAGTACTTC. Amino acids: CASSFSGGYEQYF.

This chain links TRBV28 with TRBJ2-7; D is possibly TRBD2 (7 bases). The V gene lost 3 bases and the J gene lost 0 bases, with 12 bases spanning the gap. Germline lookup yields CDR1 MDHEN and CDR2 SYDVKM. The CDR3 is 15 residues long. The CDR3 here is CASSFSGGASYEQYF. CDR3 coding DNA: TGTGCCAGCAGTTTTTCGGGGGGCGCCTCCTACGAGCAGTACTTC.

The V call is TRBV4-2, the J call TRBJ2-1, with a tentative D call TRBD2 (5 bases). The V end was cut by 0 bases, the J end by 0 bases, with 12 bases between. Germline-derived CDR1 and CDR2 are LGHNA and YNFKEQ. CDR3 length: 17 residues. The DNA of the CDR3 is TGTGCCAGCAGCCAAGATGACGGGGAATACTCCTACAATGAGCAGTTCTTC. It yields the protein CASSQDDGEYSYNEQFF.

The CDR3 bases are TGTGCCAGCAGACCAAATTCCGGGACTTCTCTCCCGCAGTACTTC. This gives the protein CASRPNSGTSLPQYF. The gene calls are TRBV2 and TRBJ2-5, with D tentatively TRBD2 (6 bases). Trimming stripped 6 bases from V and 11 bases from J, with 25 bases between. CDR3 length: 15 amino acids. The V gene's germline CDR1 is SNHLY and CDR2 FYNNEI.

V gene TRBV30 combines with J gene TRBJ1-2; D is perhaps TRBD1 (6 bases). Deletions cut 0 bases from V and 2 bases from J, with 10 bases between. CDR3 length: 14 amino acids. The germline CDR1 and CDR2 sequences are GTSNPN and SVGIG (reference sequence). The CDR3 nucleotides read TGTGCCTGGAGTGTACTTGGGGGCAACTATGGCTACACCTTC. As protein: CAWSVLGGNYGYTF.

J is TRBJ2-1 and V is TRBV6-1; 9 nucleotides line up with TRBD2. The CDR3 sequence is 15 residues long. Looked up from germline, CDR1 is MNHNS and CDR2 is SASEGT. V gave up 6 bases and J gave up 6 bases; unmatched junction bases: 9. This CDR3 is CASRPPGTSTNEQFF. Here the CDR3 DNA reads TGTGCCAGCAGGCCCCCCGGGACTAGCACCAATGAGCAGTTCTTC.

The chain joins TRBV7-2 to TRBJ1-2; TRBD1 matches at 7 bases. In germline, CDR1 is SGHTA, CDR2 FQGNSA. The V and J ends lost 5 bases and 0 bases, in that order; junction bases with no gene match: 6. This CDR3 is 15 amino acids long. The CDR3 region has the DNA TGTGCCAGCAGCCCAGGGACAGCTGCTAACTATGGCTACACCTTC. Protein sequence: CASSPGTAANYGYTF.

In its sample, this clone was seen a few times. The chain is built from TRBV28 and TRBJ2-5; perhaps TRBD2 as D (6 bases). TRBJ2-7 matches the DNA end more closely, so the J call is doubtful. The CDR3 has 18 residues. Germline V gene data show CDR1 as MDHEN and CDR2 as SYDVKM. Here the CDR3 reads CASSFPIPLGEASYEQYF. DNA for the CDR3: TGTGCCAGCAGTTTCCCAATACCTTTAGGGGAGGCCTCCTACGAGCAGTACTTC.

The V and J genes are TRBV28 and TRBJ2-3, with D possibly TRBD2 on 6 matching bases. The CDR3 consists of 12 residues. Per the germline V gene, CDR1 is MDHEN and CDR2 is SYDVKM. Trimming stripped 3 bases from V and 5 bases from J, with 6 bases between. The CDR3 DNA is TGTGCCAGCAGTTTCGGGGGAGATACGCAGTATTTT. Its translation: CASSFGGDTQYF.

The V gene is TRBV27, the J gene TRBJ2-3; TRBD1 matches at 7 bases. Germline CDR1 is MNHEY and CDR2 is SMNVEV (reference sequence). The CDR3 extends over 15 amino acids. After removal of 7 bases from V and 2 bases from J, the junction contained 9 bases not matched to a gene. CDR3 residues: CASNRQGDNTDTQYF. CDR3 sequence (DNA): TGTGCCAGCAACCGACAGGGAGACAACACAGATACGCAGTATTTT.